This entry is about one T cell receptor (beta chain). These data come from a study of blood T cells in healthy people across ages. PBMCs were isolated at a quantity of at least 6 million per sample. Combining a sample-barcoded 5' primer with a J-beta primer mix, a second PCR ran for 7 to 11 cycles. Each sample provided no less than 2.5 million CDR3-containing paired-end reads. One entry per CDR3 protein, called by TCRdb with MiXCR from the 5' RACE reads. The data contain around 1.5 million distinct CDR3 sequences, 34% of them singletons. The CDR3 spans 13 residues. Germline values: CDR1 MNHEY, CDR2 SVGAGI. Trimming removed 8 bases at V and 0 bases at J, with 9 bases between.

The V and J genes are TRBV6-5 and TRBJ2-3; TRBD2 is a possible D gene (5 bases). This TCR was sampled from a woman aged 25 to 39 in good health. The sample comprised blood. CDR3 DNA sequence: TGTGCCAGCCAAGCGGATAGCACAGATACGCAGTATTTT. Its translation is CASQADSTDTQYF.